Shown below are 26 T cell receptor beta chains from a single sample sequenced in a study of T cell responses to AZD1222 COVID-19 vaccine. Sequenced by immunoSEQ multiplex PCR; TCRdb stores in-frame clones only, minus some. The data contain over 50,000 clones, roughly four fifths of them singletons. The sequencing used peripheral blood, collected 28 days after the second AZD1222 dose. The receptors stem from an adult who received the AZD1222 COVID-19 vaccine.

This clone is a singleton in its sample. V is TRBV7-9 and J is TRBJ2-7, with 7 bases aligning to TRBD1. The CDR3 runs 16 residues. V trimming: 4 bases; J trimming: 5 bases; junction bases outside the gene matches: 14. In germline, CDR1 is SEHNR, CDR2 FQNEAQ (reference sequence). The CDR3 sequence: CASSSSTRGYWNEQYF. CDR3 DNA: TGTGCCAGCAGCTCCTCGACCAGGGGGTATTGGAACGAGCAGTACTTC.

This chain uses TRBV7-8 with TRBJ1-2; D call uncertain. Germline values: CDR1 SGHVS, CDR2 FQNEAQ. The length of the CDR3 is 14 residues. V was pared by 1 base and J by 2 bases, with 8 bases between. For the CDR3, the DNA is TGTGCCAGCAGCTTAGGGACGGTAAACTATGGCTACACCTTC. Translation gives CASSLGTVNYGYTF.

This rearrangement joins TRBV4-2 to TRBJ2-7; the D gene is possibly TRBD2 (7 bases). V lost 7 bases and J lost 4, with 17 bases in between. Germline-derived CDR1 and CDR2 are LGHNA and YNFKEQ. This CDR3 is built from 14 residues. The CDR3 nucleotides read TGTGCCAGCACCCGGACGGGGGGCACGTACGAGCAGTACTTC. Residues: CASTRTGGTYEQYF.

This clone was picked up a small number of times. This chain links TRBV3-1 (or the pseudogene TRBV3-2) with TRBJ2-7; TRBD2 matches at 14 bases. V was pared by 1 base and J by 5 bases, with 19 bases of the junction left unmatched. The CDR3 has 21 amino acids. Germline lookup yields CDR1 LGHDT and CDR2 YNNKEL (reference sequence). The CDR3 sequence is CASSQGLTWGLAGVFVNEQYF. In DNA form, the CDR3 reads TGTGCCAGCAGCCAAGGTCTGACCTGGGGACTAGCGGGAGTCTTTGTCAACGAGCAGTACTTC.

The CDR3 sequence: CSVAPGTGGLGEQYF. For the CDR3, the DNA is TGCAGCGTGGCCCCCGGGACAGGGGGCCTCGGCGAGCAGTACTTC. The V call is TRBV29-1, the J call TRBJ2-7; 12 positions agree with TRBD1. V was pared by 6 bases and J by 6 bases, with 12 bases of the junction left unmatched. CDR3 length: 15 residues. CDR1 and CDR2 from the germline V gene are SQVTM and ANQGSEA.

The count of this clone is one. The genes are TRBV28 and TRBJ1-2; D unclear. The ends were cut back, 2 bases at V and 4 bases at J, with 17 bases in the middle. Germline V CDR1 and CDR2: MDHEN, SYDVKM. The CDR3 has 16 residues. The DNA of the CDR3 is TGTGCCAGCAGTTTAGGGTTGTCTGGGATGAGCTATGGCTACACCTTC. Amino acids: CASSLGLSGMSYGYTF.

This chain connects TRBV20-1 to TRBJ1-5, with D perhaps TRBD1 (5 bases). The CDR3 runs 13 residues. Trimming cost V 3 bases and J 6 bases, with 12 bases left between them. Germline values: CDR1 DFQATT, CDR2 SNEGSKA (reference sequence). CDR3 bases: TGCAGTGCTAGTACAGGTTTGAGTCAGCCCCAGCATTTT. Its protein is CSASTGLSQPQHF.

The DNA for the CDR3 is TGTGCCAGCAGCGATCTCCAGGCCAGCGTGAGAAACACCATATATTTT. Translated: CASSDLQASVRNTIYF. This chain links TRBV7-2 with TRBJ1-3; no clear D gene. The V gene's germline CDR1 is SGHTA and CDR2 FQGNSA. The ends were cut back, 5 bases at V and 5 bases at J, with 19 bases in the middle. The CDR3 totals 16 residues.

The chain has TRBV15 and TRBJ2-4; 7 bases agree with TRBD2. The germline CDR1 and CDR2 sequences are LNHNV and YYDKDF (reference sequence). The CDR3 totals 18 residues. The junction had 14 bases not matched to a gene; V was cut back by 5 bases and J by 1 base. This CDR3 is CATSSHLQAGLAKNIQYF. In DNA, the CDR3 is TGTGCCACCAGCTCCCACCTCCAAGCGGGGCTGGCCAAAAACATTCAGTACTTC.

In this sample, this clone turned up once. The chain couples TRBV7-9 to TRBJ1-5; D possibly corresponds to TRBD1 (5 bases). In germline, CDR1 is SEHNR, CDR2 FQNEAQ (reference sequence). V dropped 5 bases and J dropped 0 bases, with 14 bases sitting between them. This CDR3 contains 16 residues. Here the CDR3 DNA reads TGTGCCAGCAGCATGACCGTGAGGGGTAGCAATCAGCCCCAGCATTTT. Protein: CASSMTVRGSNQPQHF.

The rearrangement uses TRBV18 and TRBJ2-2; D may match TRBD1 or TRBD2 (5 bases each). This CDR3 has 16 amino acids. Germline loops: CDR1 KGHSH, CDR2 LQKENI. Trimming took 1 base from V and 1 from J, leaving 10 bases between them. The CDR3 here is CASSPQGTGNTGELFF. Written as DNA, the CDR3 is TGTGCCAGCTCACCACAGGGGACGGGGAACACCGGGGAGCTGTTTTTT.

This chain joins TRBV2 and TRBJ2-5, with TRBD1 as a possible D gene (5 bases). CDR3 length: 15 amino acids. With 9 bases removed from V and 5 bases from J, the gap between germline ends came to 22 bases. Germline CDR1 and CDR2: SNHLY and FYNNEI. This CDR3 is CAREDPGRSGETQYF. Written as DNA, the CDR3 is TGTGCCAGAGAAGACCCTGGACGATCAGGGGAGACCCAGTACTTC. Combining the CDR3 with reference TRBV2 and TRBJ2-5 gives the whole variable domain EPEVTQTPSHQVTQMGQEVILRCVPISNHLYFYWYRQILGQKVEFLVSFYNNEISEKSEIFDDQFSVERPDGSNFTLKIRSTKLEDSAMYFCAREDPGRSGETQYFGPGTRLLVL.

The V call is TRBV2, the J call TRBJ1-4; possibly TRBD1 for D (5 bases). The germline V gene has CDR1 SNHLY and CDR2 FYNNEI. V dropped 8 bases and J dropped 8 bases, with 15 bases sitting between them. The CDR3 is 13 amino acids. In DNA, the CDR3 is TGTGCCAGCGGAGGGGAAATCCGGGAAAAACTGTTTTTT. Its protein product is CASGGEIREKLFF.

The chain joins TRBV19 to TRBJ1-1, with a possible D match to TRBD1 (5 bases). The CDR3 spans 15 residues. V gave up 3 bases and J gave up 4 bases, with 15 bases separating them. Germline V CDR1 and CDR2: LNHDA, SQIVND (reference sequence). The CDR3, as DNA: TGTGCCAGTAGTATGAGAAGGGAAAGGGGCACTGAAGCTTTCTTT. It specifies CASSMRRERGTEAFF.

The chain couples TRBV29-1 to TRBJ2-1, with TRBD2 identical over 7 bases. The junction had 2 bases not matched to a gene; V was cut back by 2 bases and J by 1 base. CDR1 is SQVTM, CDR2 ANQGSEA, per germline. This CDR3 has 14 residues. The CDR3 nucleotides read TGCAGCGTTGAACGGGAGGCGTCCTACAATGAGCAGTTCTTC. Its translation is CSVEREASYNEQFF.

In regard to this clone: The germline gene is not matched at one end of the junction; a read error may be the cause. J is TRBJ2-3 and V is TRBV7-2, with D possibly matching TRBD2 (6 bases). CDR3 size: 13 residues. From germline, CDR1 is SGHTA and CDR2 FQGNSA. CDR3 sequence reads: CASSLARIDTQYF. CDR3 DNA sequence: TGTGCCAGCAGCCTAGCGCGGATAGATACGCAGTATTTT.

The rearrangement joins TRBV19 to TRBJ1-5, with 7 bases aligning to TRBD1. The germline CDR1 and CDR2 sequences are LNHDA and SQIVND (reference sequence). This CDR3 contains 14 residues. The V gene end was trimmed by 4 bases and the J gene end by 4 bases; junction bases not matched to a gene: 4. CDR3 region: CASSKTGLNQPQHF. The CDR3 DNA reads TGTGCCAGTAGTAAGACAGGGCTTAATCAGCCCCAGCATTTT. The whole variable domain, remainder taken from reference TRBV19 and TRBJ1-5, is DGGITQSPKYLFRKEGQNVTLSCEQNLNHDAMYWYRQDPGQGLRLIYYSQIVNDFQKGDIAEGYSVSREKKESFPLTVTSAQKNPTAFYLCASSKTGLNQPQHFGDGTRLSIL.

V and J are TRBV2 and TRBJ2-1; the D is unclear. V lost 4 bases to trimming and J lost 5 bases, with 15 bases between them. The germline CDR1 and CDR2 sequences are SNHLY and FYNNEI. The CDR3 totals 15 residues. CDR3 residues: CASSVRAAKDNEQFF. CDR3 sequence (DNA): TGTGCCAGCAGTGTCCGGGCAGCGAAAGACAATGAGCAGTTCTTC.

This sequence joins TRBV9 and TRBJ2-2; unclear D gene. Germline CDR1 is SGDLS and CDR2 is YYNGEE. The CDR3 contains 12 residues. Between the trimmed V and J ends, which lost 0 bases and 6 bases, there was a span of 3 bases. The CDR3 DNA follows: TGTGCCAGCAGCGTAGTCGCCGGGGAGCTGTTTTTT. This translates into CASSVVAGELFF.

V and J are TRBV11-2 and TRBJ2-7, with 7 bases lining up with TRBD2. After removal of 0 bases from V and 1 base from J, the junction contained 6 bases not matched to a gene. The CDR3 covers 16 residues. Germline assignment: CDR1 SGHAT and CDR2 FQNNGV. CDR3 DNA: TGTGCCAGCAGCTTAGAGGCTAGCGGTCTGTCCTACGAGCAGTACTTC. It yields the protein CASSLEASGLSYEQYF.

The CDR3 reads CASSLGTAAGRNTIYF. In DNA form, the CDR3 reads TGTGCCAGCAGCCTCGGGACCGCAGCTGGTAGAAACACCATATATTTT. The chain employs TRBV16 and TRBJ1-3, with D maybe TRBD1 (5 bases). V lost 4 bases to trimming and J lost 5 bases, with 18 bases between them. The CDR3 contains 16 residues. CDR1 is KGHSY and CDR2 is FQNENV in the germline V gene.

The chain links TRBV14 to TRBJ1-1, with D unresolved. V gave up 1 base and J gave up 5 bases, with 14 bases separating them. Germline V gives CDR1 SGHDN, CDR2 FVKESK. CDR3 length: 15 amino acids. The CDR3 is CASSQVLGEGTEAFF. In nucleotides, the CDR3 is TGTGCCAGCAGCCAAGTGCTCGGGGAGGGTACTGAAGCTTTCTTT. Combining the CDR3 with reference TRBV14 and TRBJ1-1 gives the whole variable domain EAGVTQFPSHSVIEKGQTVTLRCDPISGHDNLYWYRRVMGKEIKFLLHFVKESKQDESGMPNNRFLAERTGGTYSTLKVQPAELEDSGVYFCASSQVLGEGTEAFFGQGTRLTVV.

The rearrangement links TRBV29-1 to TRBJ2-3; D uncertain. Germline V gene lookup returns CDR1 SQVTM and CDR2 ANQGSEA. The V end was cut by 6 bases, the J end by 2 bases, with 9 bases between. This CDR3 region has 12 residues. The CDR3 here is CSVPKSTDTQYF. The CDR3 nucleotides read TGCAGCGTCCCGAAGTCCACAGATACGCAGTATTTT.

This clone showed up just once. The chain is built from TRBV28 and TRBJ1-2; the D is unclear. Germline V lookup: CDR1 MDHEN, CDR2 SYDVKM. V lost 3 bases and J 8 bases, leaving 13 bases between the germline ends. CDR3 length: 13 amino acids. The CDR3 protein is CASSLSPPRGYTF. In DNA form, the CDR3 reads TGTGCCAGCAGTTTGAGCCCGCCGCGGGGCTACACCTTC.

This chain links TRBV13 with TRBJ2-1; D is perhaps TRBD2 (5 bases). Germline V gene lookup returns CDR1 PRHDT and CDR2 FYEKMQ (reference sequence). V was pared by 5 bases and J by 2 bases, with 16 bases between. The CDR3 has 16 residues. The CDR3 nucleotides are TGTGCCAGCAGCCTACGAGTGGGAGACCCCTACAATGAGCAGTTCTTC. Its translation is CASSLRVGDPYNEQFF.

The chain links TRBV11-1 to TRBJ2-1; 9 bases agree with TRBD2. The CDR3 has 14 residues. CDR1 and CDR2 from the germline V gene are SGHAT and FQDESV (reference sequence). V was clipped by 3 bases and J by 6 bases; unmatched bases: 3. The CDR3 nucleotides are TGTGCCAGCAGCTTTAGCGGGAGTGGCAATGAGCAGTTCTTC. Its protein product is CASSFSGSGNEQFF. Full variable domain (missing parts from reference TRBV11-1 and TRBJ2-1): EAEVAQSPRYKITEKSQAVAFWCDPISGHATLYWYRQILGQGPELLVQFQDESVVDDSQLPKDRFSAERLKGVDSTLKIQPAELGDSAMYLCASSFSGSGNEQFFGPGTRLTVL.